This T cell receptor beta chain was recovered during a study of shared clonotypes between healthy human individuals. General observations from the study: Shared across a few donors were approximately 5% of the naive CD4 clonotypes.

The CDR3 consists of 15 residues. V dropped 3 bases and J dropped 0 bases, with 9 bases sitting between them. Per germline, CDR1 SGHDN and CDR2 FVKESK. Some clones are missing from TCRdb's copy, which holds only in-frame ones; the method was immunoSEQ multiplex PCR. Here the sample spans around 1.1 million clones, about 84% being singletons. With respect to this clone: The antigen is unknown.

The sequenced sample consisted of memory CD4+ T cells from PBMCs. Noted subset: CD45RA-negative fraction. The source is a man aged 18 to 29 in good health. Some clones in this sample may be carry-over from other donors' samples. The gene calls are TRBV14 and TRBJ2-1; TRBD1 or TRBD2 may be the D gene (5 bases each). CDR3 nucleotides: TGTGCCAGCAGCCAGGGGGTGAACTCCTACAATGAGCAGTTCTTC. This translates into CASSQGVNSYNEQFF.